This entry features one T cell receptor beta chain sequence. Only in-frame clones appear in the TCRdb table, and some are missing; sequencing was by immunoSEQ multiplex PCR. This table has approximately 38,000 clones, more than 90% appearing once. The data were taken from a study of T cell changes during pregnancy in multiple sclerosis. Germline lookup yields CDR1 SGDLS and CDR2 YYNGEE. The CDR3 runs 15 residues. Trimming cost V 3 bases and J 0 bases; bases outside gene matches: 6. The specimen was CD8+ T cells from peripheral blood mononuclear cells, collected in the third trimester of pregnancy. This clonotype was sampled from a female donor with multiple sclerosis, enrolled in a pregnancy study. This chain joins TRBV9 and TRBJ2-7; 7 nucleotides match TRBD2. The CDR3 coding sequence is TGTGCCAGCAGCGAAACCGGGACTAACTCCTACGAGCAGTACTTC. It is translated as CASSETGTNSYEQYF.